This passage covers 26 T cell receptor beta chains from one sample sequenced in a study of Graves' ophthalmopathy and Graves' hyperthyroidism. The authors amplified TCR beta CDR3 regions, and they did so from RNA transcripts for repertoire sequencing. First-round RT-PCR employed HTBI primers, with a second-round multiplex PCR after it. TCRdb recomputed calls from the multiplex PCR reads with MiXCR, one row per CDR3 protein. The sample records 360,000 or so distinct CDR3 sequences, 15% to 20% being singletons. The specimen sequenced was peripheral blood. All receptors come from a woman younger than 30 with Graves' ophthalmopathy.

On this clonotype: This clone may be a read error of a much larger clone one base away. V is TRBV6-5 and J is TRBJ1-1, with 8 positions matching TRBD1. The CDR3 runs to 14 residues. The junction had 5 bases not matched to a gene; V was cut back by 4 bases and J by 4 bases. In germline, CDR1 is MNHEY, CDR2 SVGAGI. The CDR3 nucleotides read TGTGCCAGCAGTTCGACAGGGGCTCTCACTGAAGCTTTCTTT. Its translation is CASSSTGALTEAFF.

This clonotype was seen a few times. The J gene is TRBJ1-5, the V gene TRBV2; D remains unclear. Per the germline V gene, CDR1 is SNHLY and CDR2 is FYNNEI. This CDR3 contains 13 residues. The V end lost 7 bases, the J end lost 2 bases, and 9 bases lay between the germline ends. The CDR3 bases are TGTGCCAGCATGCTTCTAGGCAATCAGCCCCAGCATTTT. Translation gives CASMLLGNQPQHF.

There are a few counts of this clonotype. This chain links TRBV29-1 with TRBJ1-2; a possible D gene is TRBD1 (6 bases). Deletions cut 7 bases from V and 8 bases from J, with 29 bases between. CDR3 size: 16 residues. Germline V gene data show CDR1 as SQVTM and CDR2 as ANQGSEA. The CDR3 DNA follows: TGCAGCGCCCCGGACAGTTTAGGGCCTATGGAAGACGGCTACACCTTC. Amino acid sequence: CSAPDSLGPMEDGYTF.

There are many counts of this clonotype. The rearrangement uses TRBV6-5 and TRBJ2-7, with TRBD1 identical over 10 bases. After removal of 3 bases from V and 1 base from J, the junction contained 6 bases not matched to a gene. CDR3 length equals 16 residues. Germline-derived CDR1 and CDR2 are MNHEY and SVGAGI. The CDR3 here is CASSYIRTGGSYEQYF. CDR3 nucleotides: TGTGCCAGCAGTTATATCAGGACAGGGGGTTCCTACGAGCAGTACTTC.

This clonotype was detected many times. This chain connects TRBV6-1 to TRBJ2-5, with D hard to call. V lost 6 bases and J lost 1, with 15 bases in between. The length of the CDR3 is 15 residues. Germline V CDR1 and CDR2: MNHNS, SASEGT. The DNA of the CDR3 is TGTGCCAGCAGCCTCTCGGGCGGCGGCCAAGAGACCCAGTACTTC. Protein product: CASSLSGGGQETQYF.

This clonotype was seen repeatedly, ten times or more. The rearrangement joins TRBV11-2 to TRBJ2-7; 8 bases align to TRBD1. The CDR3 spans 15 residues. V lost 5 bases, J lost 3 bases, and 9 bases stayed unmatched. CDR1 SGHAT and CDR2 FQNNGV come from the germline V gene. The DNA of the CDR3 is TGTGCCAGCAGCGGACAAAACAGGGGGTACTACGAGCAGTACTTC. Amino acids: CASSGQNRGYYEQYF.

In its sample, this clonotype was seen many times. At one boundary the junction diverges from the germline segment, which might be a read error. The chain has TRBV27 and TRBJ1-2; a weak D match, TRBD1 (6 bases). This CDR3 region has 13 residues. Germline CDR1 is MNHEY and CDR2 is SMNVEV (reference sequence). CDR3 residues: CASSPGVNYGHTF. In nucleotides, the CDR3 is TGTGCCAGCAGTCCAGGGGTTAACTATGGCCACACCTTC.

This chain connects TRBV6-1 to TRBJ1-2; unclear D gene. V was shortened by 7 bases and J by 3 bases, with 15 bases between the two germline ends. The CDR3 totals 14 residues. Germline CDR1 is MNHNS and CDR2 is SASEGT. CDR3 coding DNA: TGTGCCAGCACCCAAAGGGCGGAAGACTATGGCTACACCTTC. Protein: CASTQRAEDYGYTF.

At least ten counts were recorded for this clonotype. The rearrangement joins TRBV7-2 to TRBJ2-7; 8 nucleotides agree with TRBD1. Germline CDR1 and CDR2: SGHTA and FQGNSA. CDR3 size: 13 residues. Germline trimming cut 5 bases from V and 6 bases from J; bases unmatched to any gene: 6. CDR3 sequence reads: CASSPRQGREQYF. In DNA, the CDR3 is TGTGCCAGCAGCCCACGACAGGGGCGCGAGCAGTACTTC.

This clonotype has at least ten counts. The CDR3 DNA follows: TGTGCCAGCACCGGGACACCGAACACTGAAGCTTTCTTT. This encodes CASTGTPNTEAFF. The chain combines TRBV19 with TRBJ1-1; possibly TRBD1 for D (6 bases). This CDR3 contains 13 residues. In germline, CDR1 is LNHDA, CDR2 SQIVND (reference sequence). Trimming left V 9 bases short and J 1 base short, with 12 bases between.

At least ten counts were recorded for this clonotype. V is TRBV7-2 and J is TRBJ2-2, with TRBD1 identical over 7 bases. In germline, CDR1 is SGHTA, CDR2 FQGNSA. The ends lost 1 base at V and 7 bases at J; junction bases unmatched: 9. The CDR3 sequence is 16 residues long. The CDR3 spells CASSLGGRGSNGELFF. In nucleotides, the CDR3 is TGTGCCAGCAGCTTAGGAGGCAGGGGGTCGAACGGGGAGCTGTTTTTT.

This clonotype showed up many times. The CDR3 loop is CASSKWTGSNDSPLHF. The CDR3, as DNA: TGTGCCAGCAGTAAATGGACAGGGTCAAATGATTCACCCCTCCACTTT. This chain links TRBV27 with TRBJ1-6; 8 bases align to TRBD1. Germline trimming cut 5 bases from V and 8 bases from J; bases unmatched to any gene: 11. The CDR3 length is 16 residues. Per germline, CDR1 MNHEY and CDR2 SMNVEV (reference sequence).

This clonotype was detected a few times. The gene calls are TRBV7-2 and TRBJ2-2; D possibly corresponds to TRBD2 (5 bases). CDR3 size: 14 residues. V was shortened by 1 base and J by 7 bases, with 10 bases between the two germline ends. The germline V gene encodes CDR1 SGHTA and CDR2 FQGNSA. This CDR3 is CASSLVSGSGELFF. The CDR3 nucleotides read TGTGCCAGCAGCTTAGTTTCTGGGAGCGGGGAGCTGTTTTTT.

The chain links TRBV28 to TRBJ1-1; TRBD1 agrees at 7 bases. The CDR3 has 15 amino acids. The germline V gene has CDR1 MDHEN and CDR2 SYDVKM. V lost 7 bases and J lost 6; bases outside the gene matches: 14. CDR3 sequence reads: CASTPRRQGSPEAFF. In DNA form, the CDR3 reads TGTGCCAGCACACCGAGAAGACAGGGCTCTCCTGAAGCTTTCTTT.

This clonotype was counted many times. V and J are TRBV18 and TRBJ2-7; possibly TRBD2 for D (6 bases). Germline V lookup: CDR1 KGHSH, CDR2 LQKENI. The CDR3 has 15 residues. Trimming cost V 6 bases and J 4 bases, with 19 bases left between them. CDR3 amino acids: CASSQAMGGVYEQYF. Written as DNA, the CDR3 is TGTGCCAGCTCGCAGGCAATGGGCGGGGTGTACGAGCAGTACTTC.

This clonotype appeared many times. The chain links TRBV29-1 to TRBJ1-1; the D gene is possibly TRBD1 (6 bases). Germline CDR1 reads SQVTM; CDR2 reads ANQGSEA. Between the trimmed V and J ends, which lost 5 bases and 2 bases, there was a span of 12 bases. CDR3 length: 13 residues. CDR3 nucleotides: TGCAGCGTTCAGCTACAGGGAAACACTGAAGCTTTCTTT. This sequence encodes CSVQLQGNTEAFF.

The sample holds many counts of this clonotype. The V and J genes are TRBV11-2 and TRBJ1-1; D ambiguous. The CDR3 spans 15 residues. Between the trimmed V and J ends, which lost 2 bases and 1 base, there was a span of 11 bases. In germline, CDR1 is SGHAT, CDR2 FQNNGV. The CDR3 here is CASSLWRRENTEAFF. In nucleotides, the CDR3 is TGTGCCAGCAGCTTATGGCGGAGGGAGAACACTGAAGCTTTCTTT.

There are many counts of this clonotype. The CDR3 region has the DNA TGTGCCAGCAGTCCGCCGGGACAGGGGGCAGGAGGGTACGAGCAGTACTTC. This codes for CASSPPGQGAGGYEQYF. The chain combines TRBV28 with TRBJ2-7; 12 bases line up with TRBD1. V was clipped by 5 bases and J by 4 bases; unmatched bases: 12. The CDR3 totals 17 residues. Germline CDR1 is MDHEN and CDR2 is SYDVKM.

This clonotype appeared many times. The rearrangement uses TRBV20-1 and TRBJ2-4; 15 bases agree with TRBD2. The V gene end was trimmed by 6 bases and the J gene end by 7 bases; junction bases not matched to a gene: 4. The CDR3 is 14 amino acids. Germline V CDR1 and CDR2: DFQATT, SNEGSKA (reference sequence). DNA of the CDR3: TGCAGTGCCGGACTAGCGGGAGGGCCGAACATTCAGTACTTC. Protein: CSAGLAGGPNIQYF.

In DNA form, the CDR3 reads TGTGCCAGCAGCTTAGAGGCCGGGACAGGGAGTCACGAGCAGTACTTC. Translated: CASSLEAGTGSHEQYF. The chain recombines TRBV7-6 with TRBJ2-7; 9 nucleotides align to TRBD1. Trimming took 1 base from V and 5 from J; bases not matched to a gene: 9. The CDR3 is made up of 16 amino acids. CDR1 SGHVS and CDR2 FNYEAQ come from the germline V gene.

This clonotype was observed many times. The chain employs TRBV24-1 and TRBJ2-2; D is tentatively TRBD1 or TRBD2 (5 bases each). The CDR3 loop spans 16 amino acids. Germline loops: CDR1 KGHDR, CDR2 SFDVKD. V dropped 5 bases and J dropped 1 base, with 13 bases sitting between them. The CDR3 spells CATSVPGRLNTGELFF. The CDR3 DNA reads TGTGCCACCAGTGTTCCGGGACGGCTGAACACCGGGGAGCTGTTTTTT.

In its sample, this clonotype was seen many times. The CDR3 DNA is TGCAGCGTTCAGGGCGCTTTAGGCGAGACCCAGTACTTC. This encodes CSVQGALGETQYF. V is TRBV29-1 and J is TRBJ2-5; D perhaps matches TRBD1 (5 bases). CDR1 SQVTM and CDR2 ANQGSEA come from the germline V gene. The CDR3 consists of 13 residues. V shed 5 bases and J shed 5 bases, with 15 bases lying between them.

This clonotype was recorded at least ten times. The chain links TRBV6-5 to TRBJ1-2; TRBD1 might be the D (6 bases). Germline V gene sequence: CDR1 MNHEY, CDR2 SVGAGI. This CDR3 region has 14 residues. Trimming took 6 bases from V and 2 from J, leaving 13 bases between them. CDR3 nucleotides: TGTGCCAGCAGGGCGGGGCAGGGGAACTATGGCTACACCTTC. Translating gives CASRAGQGNYGYTF.

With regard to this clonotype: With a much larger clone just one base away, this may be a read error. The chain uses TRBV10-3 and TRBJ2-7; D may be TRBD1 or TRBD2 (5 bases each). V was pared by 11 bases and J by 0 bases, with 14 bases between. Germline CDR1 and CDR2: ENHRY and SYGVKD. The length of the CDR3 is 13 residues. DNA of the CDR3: TGTGCCTCCAGATGGGACCTCTCCTACGAGCAGTACTTC. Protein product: CASRWDLSYEQYF.

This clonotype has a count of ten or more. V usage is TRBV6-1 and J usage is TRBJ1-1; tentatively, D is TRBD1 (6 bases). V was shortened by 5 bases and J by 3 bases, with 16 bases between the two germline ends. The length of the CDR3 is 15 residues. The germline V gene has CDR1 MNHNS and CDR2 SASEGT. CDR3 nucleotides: TGTGCCAGCAGTCCCCTCCAGGGGCTGGACACTGAAGCTTTCTTT. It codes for CASSPLQGLDTEAFF.

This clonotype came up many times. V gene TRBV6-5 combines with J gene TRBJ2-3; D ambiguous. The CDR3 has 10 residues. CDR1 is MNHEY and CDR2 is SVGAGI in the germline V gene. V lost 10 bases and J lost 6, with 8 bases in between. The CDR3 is CATHADTQYF. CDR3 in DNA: TGTGCCACTCACGCCGATACGCAGTATTTT.